This passage covers 20 T cell receptor beta chains from one sample sequenced in a study of cytomegalovirus exposure and HLA in healthy donors. This PCR relied on a set of 60 Vbeta primers and 13 Jbeta primers. Clones were read by immunoSEQ multiplex PCR, and TCRdb kept only the in-frame ones, dropping some. The sample lists about 170,000 clones, around 80% occurring once. The sample consisted of PBMCs. The receptors come from a male donor in good health and CMV-seronegative.

The CDR3 here is CASSRRGPGNSPLHF. DNA of the CDR3: TGTGCCAGCAGCCGCAGGGGGCCAGGCAATTCACCCCTCCACTTT. V gene TRBV5-6 combines with J gene TRBJ1-6, with 8 bases aligning to TRBD1. This CDR3 is built from 15 residues. The V and J ends lost 4 bases and 7 bases, in that order; junction bases with no gene match: 7. In germline, CDR1 is SGHDT, CDR2 YYEEEE.

As DNA, the CDR3 is TGTGCCAGCAACCCCCGGGGGGCGAGTAATTCACCCCTCCACTTT. Amino acids: CASNPRGASNSPLHF. The rearrangement uses TRBV6-1 and TRBJ1-6, with D tentatively TRBD1 (6 bases). Germline CDR1 and CDR2: MNHNS and SASEGT. This CDR3 has 15 amino acids. V lost 7 bases and J 6 bases, leaving 16 bases between the germline ends.

The V call is TRBV6-6, the J call TRBJ1-4; TRBD1 aligns across 8 bases. The CDR3 extends over 15 amino acids. The germline V gene has CDR1 MNHNY and CDR2 SVGAGI (reference sequence). With V trimmed by 2 bases and J by 6 bases, 5 bases remained unmatched. Here the CDR3 reads CASSYRAGGDEKLFF. The CDR3, as DNA: TGTGCCAGCAGTTACAGGGCAGGGGGCGATGAAAAACTGTTTTTT.

The gene calls are TRBV10-2 and TRBJ1-5; perhaps TRBD1 as D (5 bases). The CDR3 length is 13 residues. V lost 6 bases and J 4 bases, leaving 10 bases between the germline ends. Germline V gene sequence: CDR1 WSHSY, CDR2 SAAADI. As DNA, the CDR3 is TGCGCCAGCAGCGACCCAGGGAATCAGCCCCAGCATTTT. Translated, it gives CASSDPGNQPQHF.

The chain has TRBV10-2 and TRBJ1-5; D gene unclear. Trimming removed 3 bases at V and 4 bases at J, with 10 bases between. This CDR3 contains 14 residues. Germline lookup yields CDR1 WSHSY and CDR2 SAAADI. CDR3 sequence reads: CASSDRLRNQPQHF. CDR3 in DNA: TGCGCCAGCAGTGACCGACTCCGGAATCAGCCCCAGCATTTT.

The V call is TRBV9, the J call TRBJ2-3; TRBD1 aligns across 9 bases. Germline CDR1 and CDR2: SGDLS and YYNGEE. There are 17 residues in the CDR3. The ends lost 3 bases at V and 1 base at J; junction bases unmatched: 9. CDR3 sequence: CASSAQRWTGGTDTQYF. CDR3 nucleotide sequence: TGTGCCAGCAGCGCCCAAAGGTGGACAGGGGGCACAGATACGCAGTATTTT.

The J gene is TRBJ1-2, the V gene TRBV4-3, with D tentatively TRBD1 (6 bases). The V gene's germline CDR1 is LGHNA and CDR2 YSLEER. The V end was cut by 1 base, the J end by 2 bases, with 14 bases between. The CDR3 has 16 amino acids. The chain's CDR3 is CASSQADRSENYGYTF. The CDR3 DNA sequence: TGCGCCAGCAGCCAAGCCGACAGGTCAGAAAACTATGGCTACACCTTC.

This sequence joins TRBV10-1 and TRBJ2-1, with TRBD2 matching over 10 bases. Trimming took 3 bases from V and 4 from J; bases not matched to a gene: 6. Germline CDR1 WNHNN, CDR2 SYGVQD (reference sequence). The CDR3 sequence is 16 residues long. The CDR3 loop is CASSEHSGGRYNEQFF. The DNA for the CDR3 is TGCGCCAGCAGTGAACATAGCGGGGGGCGGTACAATGAGCAGTTCTTC.

The J gene is TRBJ2-2, the V gene TRBV6-6; no clear D. In germline, CDR1 is MNHNY, CDR2 SVGAGI (reference sequence). The CDR3 is made up of 13 amino acids. Trimming removed 6 bases at V and 4 bases at J, with 9 bases between. CDR3 sequence reads: CASRIDTTGELFF. In DNA, the CDR3 is TGTGCCAGCAGAATAGACACCACCGGGGAGCTGTTTTTT.

The chain joins TRBV18 to TRBJ2-2, with D tentatively TRBD2 (5 bases). V dropped 6 bases and J dropped 0 bases, with 17 bases sitting between them. The CDR3 sequence is 17 residues long. The germline CDR1 and CDR2 sequences are KGHSH and LQKENI. The CDR3 sequence: CASSTRGNIANTGELFF. DNA of the CDR3: TGTGCCAGCTCGACCCGGGGAAACATAGCGAACACCGGGGAGCTGTTTTTT. Supplemented by reference TRBV18 and TRBJ2-2, the full variable domain reads NAGVMQNPRHLVRRRGQEARLRCSPMKGHSHVYWYRQLPEEGLKFMVYLQKENIIDESGMPKERFSAEFPKEGPSILRIQQVVRGDSAAYFCASSTRGNIANTGELFFGEGSRLTVL.

This rearrangement joins TRBV18 to TRBJ1-4; tentatively, D is TRBD1 (5 bases). Germline V gives CDR1 KGHSH, CDR2 LQKENI. There are 13 residues in the CDR3. Trimming took 6 bases from V and 5 from J, leaving 10 bases between them. The CDR3: CASSRGGNEKLFF. As DNA, the CDR3 is TGTGCCAGCTCCCGCGGGGGAAATGAAAAACTGTTTTTT.

The chain has TRBV10-3 and TRBJ1-2; D not certain. The CDR3 contains 16 residues. V was trimmed by 6 bases and J by 3 bases, leaving 20 bases between them. In germline, CDR1 is ENHRY, CDR2 SYGVKD. CDR3 region: CAISSRVGGRDYGYTF. CDR3 DNA: TGTGCCATCAGCTCTAGGGTAGGAGGCAGAGACTATGGCTACACCTTC.

The rearrangement uses TRBV6-5 and TRBJ2-4, with TRBD1 matching over 8 bases. This CDR3 comprises 14 residues. With 2 bases clipped from V and 10 bases from J, the junction kept 7 bases outside the gene matches. Germline CDR1 reads MNHEY; CDR2 reads SVGAGI. CDR3 DNA sequence: TGTGCCAGCAGTTACGGGACAGGTCGATCTATTCAGTACTTC. Its protein is CASSYGTGRSIQYF.

The J gene is TRBJ2-1, the V gene TRBV6-1, with 8 bases lining up with TRBD1. V was pared by 7 bases and J by 8 bases, with 7 bases of the junction left unmatched. This CDR3 comprises 13 residues. From germline, CDR1 is MNHNS and CDR2 SASEGT. The CDR3 loop reads CASIIQGVDEQFF. The CDR3 DNA sequence: TGTGCCAGCATTATACAGGGGGTAGATGAGCAGTTCTTC.

To note about this clone: This sample also contains other DNA sequences that code for the same CDR3. The chain employs TRBV7-9 and TRBJ2-1; D possibly corresponds to TRBD2 (5 bases). The germline V and J ends were trimmed by 0 bases and 3 bases, with 6 bases remaining between them. CDR3 length equals 14 residues. CDR1 SEHNR and CDR2 FQNEAQ come from the germline V gene (reference sequence). The CDR3 is CASSLAGSYNEQFF. As DNA, the CDR3 is TGTGCCAGCAGCTTAGCAGGGAGCTACAATGAGCAGTTCTTC.

V and J are TRBV5-4 and TRBJ1-6, with a tentative D call TRBD1 (5 bases). The V and J ends lost 3 bases and 10 bases respectively, with 20 bases between them. This CDR3 is built from 16 residues. Per germline, CDR1 SGHNT and CDR2 YYREEE (reference sequence). The CDR3 here is CASSSFGGGYESPLHF. In DNA form, the CDR3 reads TGTGCCAGCAGCTCCTTCGGGGGGGGTTACGAGTCACCCCTCCACTTT. The whole variable domain, filled in from reference TRBV5-4 and TRBJ1-6, reads ETGVTQSPTHLIKTRGQQVTLRCSSQSGHNTVSWYQQALGQGPQFIFQYYREEENGRGNFPPRFSGLQFPNYSSELNVNALELDDSALYLCASSSFGGGYESPLHFGNGTRLTVT.

This clone was recorded once. The V gene is TRBV19, the J gene TRBJ2-3; a weak D match, TRBD2 (6 bases). Per the germline V gene, CDR1 is LNHDA and CDR2 is SQIVND (reference sequence). This CDR3 is 14 amino acids long. Trimming pared 3 bases from V and 7 bases from J, leaving 14 bases between. CDR3 in amino acids: CASSIRELGNTQYF. The CDR3, as DNA: TGTGCCAGTAGTATCCGGGAGTTGGGGAATACGCAGTATTTT.

The rearrangement links TRBV11-2 to TRBJ2-7; TRBD1 agrees at 9 bases. Germline V gene lookup returns CDR1 SGHAT and CDR2 FQNNGV. CDR3 length equals 15 residues. V was pared by 1 base and J by 2 bases, with 3 bases of the junction left unmatched. CDR3 in amino acids: CASSLVWDRAYEQYF. The CDR3 nucleotides are TGTGCCAGCAGCTTAGTCTGGGACAGGGCCTACGAGCAGTACTTC.

The chain joins TRBV4-3 to TRBJ1-2; TRBD1 aligns across 7 bases. The CDR3 has 16 amino acids. CDR1 and CDR2 (germline): LGHNA, YSLEER. The V segment lost 0 bases and the J segment 4 bases; nucleotides outside the gene matches: 8. CDR3: CASSQDKGGSIYGYTF. CDR3 nucleotides: TGCGCCAGCAGCCAAGATAAAGGGGGCAGCATCTATGGCTACACCTTC.

The table lists this clone with a count of one. V is TRBV6-5 and J is TRBJ1-1; the D gene is possibly TRBD1 (5 bases). Germline CDR1 reads MNHEY; CDR2 reads SVGAGI. The germline V and J ends were trimmed by 5 bases and 4 bases, with 14 bases remaining between them. CDR3 length: 14 residues. CDR3 sequence (DNA): TGTGCCAGCAGTCTAAGGGACGGGGGCACTGAAGCTTTCTTT. Protein sequence: CASSLRDGGTEAFF.